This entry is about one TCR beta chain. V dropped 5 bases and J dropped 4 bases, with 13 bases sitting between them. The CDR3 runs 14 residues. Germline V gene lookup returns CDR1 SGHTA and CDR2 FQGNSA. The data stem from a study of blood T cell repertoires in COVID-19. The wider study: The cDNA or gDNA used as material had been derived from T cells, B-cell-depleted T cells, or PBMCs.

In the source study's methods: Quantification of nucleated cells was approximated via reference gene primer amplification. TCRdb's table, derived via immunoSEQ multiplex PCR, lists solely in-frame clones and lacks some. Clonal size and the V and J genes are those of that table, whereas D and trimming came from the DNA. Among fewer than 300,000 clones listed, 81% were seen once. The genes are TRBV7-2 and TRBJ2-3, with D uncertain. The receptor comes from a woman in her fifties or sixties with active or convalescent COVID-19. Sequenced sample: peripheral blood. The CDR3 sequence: CASSRSTGADTQYF. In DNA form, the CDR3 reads TGTGCCAGCAGCCGGTCGACTGGCGCAGATACGCAGTATTTT.